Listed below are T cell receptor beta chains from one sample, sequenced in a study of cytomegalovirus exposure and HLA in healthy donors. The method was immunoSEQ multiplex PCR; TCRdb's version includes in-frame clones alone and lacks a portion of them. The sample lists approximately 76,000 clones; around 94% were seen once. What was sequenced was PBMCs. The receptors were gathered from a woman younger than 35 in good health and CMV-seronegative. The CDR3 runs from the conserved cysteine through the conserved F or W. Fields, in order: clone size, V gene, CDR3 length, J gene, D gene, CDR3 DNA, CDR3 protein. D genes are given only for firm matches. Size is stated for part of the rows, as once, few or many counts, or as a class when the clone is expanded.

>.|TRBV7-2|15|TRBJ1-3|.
TGTGCCAGCAGCTTAAGTTCAGGTTCTGGAAACACCATATATTTT
CASSLSSGSGNTIYF
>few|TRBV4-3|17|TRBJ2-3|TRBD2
TGCGCCAGCAGCCAAACCCCTAGCGGGGGGGGGACAGATACGCAGTATTTT
CASSQTPSGGGTDTQYF
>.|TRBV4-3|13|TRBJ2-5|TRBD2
TGCGCCAGCAGCCAAGATCCGGGGGGGTCCCAGTACTTC
CASSQDPGGSQYF
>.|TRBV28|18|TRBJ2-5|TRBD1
TGTGCCAGCAGTTTAGCATGGACAGGGCTACCTCTACGAGAGACCCAGTACTTC
CASSLAWTGLPLRETQYF
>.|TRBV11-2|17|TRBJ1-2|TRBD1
TGTGCCAGCAGCTATCCGGGACAGGGTTCACCTAACTATGGCTACACCTTC
CASSYPGQGSPNYGYTF
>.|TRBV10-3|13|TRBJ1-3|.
TGTGCCATCACGGGTTCCTCTGGAAACACCATATATTTT
CAITGSSGNTIYF
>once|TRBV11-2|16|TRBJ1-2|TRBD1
TGTGCCAGCAGCTCATATAAAGGACAGGGGTACGCTGGCTACACCTTC
CASSSYKGQGYAGYTF
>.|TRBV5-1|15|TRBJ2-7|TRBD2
TGCGCCAGCAGCTTACCGGGCGGGGGGACCTACGAGCAGTACTTC
CASSLPGGGTYEQYF
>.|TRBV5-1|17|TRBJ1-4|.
TGCGCCAGCAGCTGGGCCCGCCAAGACAGGCTAAATGAAAAACTGTTTTTT
CASSWARQDRLNEKLFF
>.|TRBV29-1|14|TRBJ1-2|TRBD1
TGCAGCGTTACCCGGGACAGCCCTAACTATGGCTACACCTTC
CSVTRDSPNYGYTF
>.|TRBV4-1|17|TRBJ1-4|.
TGCGCCAGCAGCCAAGACTCACGGACAGCAACTAATGAAAAACTGTTTTTT
CASSQDSRTATNEKLFF
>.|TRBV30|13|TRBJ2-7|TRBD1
TGTGCCTGGAGTTCATCGACAGGGAGCGAGCAGTACTTC
CAWSSSTGSEQYF
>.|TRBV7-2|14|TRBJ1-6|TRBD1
TGTGCCAGCAGCTTCGGGACAGGGGCTTCACCCCTCCACTTT
CASSFGTGASPLHF
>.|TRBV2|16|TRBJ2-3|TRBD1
TGTGCCAGCAATGGAAGGACAGGGGGCTTCGTAGATACGCAGTATTTT
CASNGRTGGFVDTQYF
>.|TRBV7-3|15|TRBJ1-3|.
TGTGCCAGCAGCTCCCAGACAGGCTCTGGAAACACCATATATTTT
CASSSQTGSGNTIYF
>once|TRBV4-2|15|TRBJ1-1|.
TGTGCCAGCAGCCAGTACCCAGGCCCCAACACTGAAGCTTTCTTT
CASSQYPGPNTEAFF
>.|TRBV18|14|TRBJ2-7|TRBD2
TGTGCCAGCTCACCCCGGGCTAGCGGGTACGAGCAGTACTTC
CASSPRASGYEQYF
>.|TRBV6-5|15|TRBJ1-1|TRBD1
TGTGCCAGCTATCGGACAGGGATAGGGAACACTGAAGCTTTCTTT
CASYRTGIGNTEAFF
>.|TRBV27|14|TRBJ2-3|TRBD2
TGTGCCAGCGGGGGAGGGACTAGGCCAGATACGCAGTATTTT
CASGGGTRPDTQYF
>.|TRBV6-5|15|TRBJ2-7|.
TGTGCCAGCAGCCGAAAGAACGGGGGCTCCTACGAGCAGTACTTC
CASSRKNGGSYEQYF
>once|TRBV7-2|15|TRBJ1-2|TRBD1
TGTGCCAGCAGCTTAGGGGGACAGGGAGGCTATGGCTACACCTTC
CASSLGGQGGYGYTF
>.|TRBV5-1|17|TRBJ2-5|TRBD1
TGCGCCAGCAGCACGGGACAGGTTCCACATACCCAAGAGACCCAGTACTTC
CASSTGQVPHTQETQYF